This T cell receptor (beta chain) was retrieved from a study of blood T cells in healthy people across ages. The CDR3 spans 14 residues. Trimming took off 1 base at V and 12 bases at J, with 16 bases between the two ends. Through a sample-barcoded 5' primer and a J-beta primer mix, a second PCR was run for roughly 6 to 11 cycles. MiXCR was run by TCRdb on the 5' RACE reads, yielding one entry per CDR3 protein. The sample holds roughly 500,000 distinct CDR3 sequences; less than 25% are singletons and the top ten take 8.7%. Separately, the same data were catalogued under a study of T cells of mothers and their children. From that second work: The people who donated were a few healthy Caucasian mothers and their six children.

This receptor was taken from a boy aged 5-17 years in good health. Sample: blood. The V and J genes are TRBV12-3 or TRBV12-4 and TRBJ2-1; D unclear. The DNA of the CDR3 is TGTGCCAGCAGTTTAGGGGCATTTGAAATATTGCAGTTCTTC. As protein: CASSLGAFEILQFF.